Each of the 25 T cell receptor beta chains below was sequenced from the same sample in a study of T-cell reconstitution after alpha-beta-depleted transplantation in children. TCRbeta library preparation incorporated unique molecular identifiers. TCRdb re-derived calls from the PCR reads in MiXCR, one entry per CDR3 protein. This sample carries fewer than 250,000 distinct CDR3 sequences, roughly a sixth of them seen once, and the ten largest clones take 43%. The material was PBMCs, mostly from graft donor cells, obtained 360 days after TCRalphabeta/CD19-depleted stem cell transplant. The receptors stem from a male patient aged 2-15 years who had a stem cell transplant for acute lymphoblastic leukemia, so the T cells may come from the graft donor.

This clonotype was picked up many times. The chain joins TRBV7-8 to TRBJ2-5; D possibly corresponds to TRBD1 (6 bases). This CDR3 comprises 15 residues. The germline V gene has CDR1 SGHVS and CDR2 FQNEAQ. V gave up 5 bases and J gave up 1 base, with 14 bases separating them. The CDR3 sequence is CASSNPTGLQETQYF. Written as DNA, the CDR3 is TGTGCCAGCAGCAACCCGACAGGACTCCAAGAGACCCAGTACTTC.

Many counts were recorded for this clonotype. The chain uses TRBV7-2 and TRBJ1-1, with D perhaps matching TRBD1 (6 bases). The CDR3 is made up of 14 amino acids. Germline V gene sequence: CDR1 SGHTA, CDR2 FQGNSA. With 1 base removed from V and 2 bases from J, the gap between germline ends came to 8 bases. CDR3 loop: CASSLEQGNTEAFF. CDR3 sequence (DNA): TGTGCCAGCAGCTTAGAACAGGGAAACACTGAAGCTTTCTTT.

A few counts support this clonotype. The chain is built from TRBV5-1 and TRBJ2-7, with D tentatively TRBD2 (5 bases). CDR1 and CDR2 from the germline V gene are SGHRS and YFSETQ. V was pared by 3 bases and J by 6 bases, with 13 bases between. This CDR3 spans 13 amino acids. The CDR3 protein is CASSSIRGSEQYF. The CDR3 region has the DNA TGCGCCAGCAGCTCGATTAGAGGGAGCGAGCAGTACTTC.

This clonotype was seen a few times. The chain carries TRBV10-3 and TRBJ2-3; D tentatively reads TRBD1 or TRBD2 (6 bases each). This CDR3 contains 17 residues. Trimming removed 4 bases at V and 0 bases at J, with 17 bases between. Germline values: CDR1 ENHRY, CDR2 SYGVKD. The CDR3 DNA is TGTGCCATCAGTGTATCCTCGTCGGGGGCTAGCACAGATACGCAGTATTTT. Its protein product is CAISVSSSGASTDTQYF.

J is TRBJ2-3 and V is TRBV10-3, with D maybe TRBD1 (5 bases). The CDR3 totals 14 residues. V was clipped by 5 bases and J by 2 bases, with 11 bases between them. Germline-derived CDR1 and CDR2 are ENHRY and SYGVKD. The CDR3 is CAISLDTYTDTQYF. CDR3 nucleotide sequence: TGTGCCATCAGTCTGGACACCTACACAGATACGCAGTATTTT.

In this sample, this clonotype turned up a few times. The chain uses TRBV5-1 and TRBJ2-7; 10 nucleotides agree with TRBD2. Looked up from germline, CDR1 is SGHRS and CDR2 is YFSETQ. The CDR3 loop spans 16 amino acids. V gave up 4 bases and J gave up 2 bases; unmatched junction bases: 9. CDR3 nucleotides: TGCGCCAGCAGCAGAGATGGACTAGCGGTTACCTACGAGCAGTACTTC. It yields the protein CASSRDGLAVTYEQYF.

The chain couples TRBV10-3 to TRBJ1-1; 10 bases fit TRBD1. The CDR3 totals 14 residues. With 9 bases clipped from V and 6 bases from J, the junction kept 10 bases outside the gene matches. CDR1 is ENHRY and CDR2 is SYGVKD in the germline V gene. The CDR3 loop reads CAITPGQGRAEAFF. CDR3 DNA: TGTGCCATAACTCCGGGACAGGGGAGGGCTGAAGCTTTCTTT.

The V gene is TRBV27, the J gene TRBJ2-1, with a weak D call TRBD2 (6 bases). V was cut by 7 bases and J by 6 bases, with 7 bases left in between. This CDR3 comprises 11 residues. CDR1 is MNHEY, CDR2 SMNVEV, per germline (reference sequence). CDR3 protein: CASTGVNEQFF. The CDR3 DNA is TGTGCCAGCACGGGGGTCAATGAGCAGTTCTTC.

V and J are TRBV20-1 and TRBJ2-1; D is undetermined. Germline V gives CDR1 DFQATT, CDR2 SNEGSKA (reference sequence). The germline V and J ends were trimmed by 2 bases and 0 bases, with 8 bases remaining between them. This CDR3 has 14 residues. The CDR3 region has the DNA TGCAGTGCTAGAACCTTTAGCTCCTACAATGAGCAGTTCTTC. Protein: CSARTFSSYNEQFF.

V and J are TRBV11-3 and TRBJ2-2; no clear D gene. The CDR3 extends over 14 amino acids. The V end was cut by 5 bases, the J end by 5 bases, with 12 bases between. Germline V CDR1 and CDR2: SGHNT, YENEEA. CDR3 loop: CASSTLPDTGELFF. CDR3 bases: TGTGCCAGCAGCACGTTACCAGATACCGGGGAGCTGTTTTTT. Drawing the rest from reference TRBV11-3 and TRBJ2-2, the complete variable domain is EAGVVQSPRYKIIEKKQPVAFWCNPISGHNTLYWYLQNLGQGPELLIRYENEEAVDDSQLPKDRFSAERLKGVDSTLKIQPAELGDSAVYLCASSTLPDTGELFFGEGSRLTVL.

This clonotype has just one count. This sequence joins TRBV29-1 and TRBJ2-7, with D possibly being TRBD1 (6 bases). Deletions cut 3 bases from V and 6 bases from J, with 9 bases between. Germline CDR1 is SQVTM and CDR2 is ANQGSEA. This CDR3 has 11 residues. The chain's CDR3 is CSVDVGAEQYF. CDR3 coding DNA: TGCAGCGTTGATGTGGGGGCCGAGCAGTACTTC.

This clonotype has just a few counts. This rearrangement joins TRBV11-2 to TRBJ2-1; 9 bases fit TRBD2. The CDR3 sequence is 19 residues long. V was pared by 4 bases and J by 4 bases, with 17 bases of the junction left unmatched. Germline V gives CDR1 SGHAT, CDR2 FQNNGV. CDR3: CASSSQLASSGVNYNEQFF. Here the CDR3 DNA reads TGTGCCAGCAGCTCCCAGTTGGCGTCTAGCGGGGTAAATTACAATGAGCAGTTCTTC.

The rearrangement joins TRBV10-3 to TRBJ2-1, with 9 bases identical to TRBD2. The V gene's germline CDR1 is ENHRY and CDR2 SYGVKD. This CDR3 is 18 amino acids long. Losses at the gene ends were 5 bases for V and 7 bases for J; bases not matched to a gene: 18. The CDR3: CAISRVVASGTSRNEQFF. CDR3 DNA: TGTGCCATCAGTCGAGTGGTGGCTTCTGGGACTAGCCGTAATGAGCAGTTCTTC.

The rearrangement uses TRBV7-2 and TRBJ2-7, with D uncertain. The CDR3 totals 15 residues. V was cut by 1 base and J by 4 bases, with 14 bases left in between. CDR1 is SGHTA, CDR2 FQGNSA, per germline. The CDR3 loop is CASSLGAPFMYEQYF. CDR3 bases: TGTGCCAGCAGCTTAGGTGCTCCTTTTATGTACGAGCAGTACTTC. Supplemented by reference TRBV7-2 and TRBJ2-7, the full variable domain reads GAGVSQSPSNKVTEKGKDVELRCDPISGHTALYWYRQSLGQGLEFLIYFQGNSAPDKSGLPSDRFSAERTGGSVSTLTIQRTQQEDSAVYLCASSLGAPFMYEQYFGPGTRLTVT.

This clonotype was seen a handful of times. This chain connects TRBV11-1 to TRBJ2-1; 13 positions agree with TRBD2. The CDR3 totals 18 residues. The germline gives CDR1 SGHAT, CDR2 FQDESV (reference sequence). Trimming removed 2 bases from V and 2 bases from J; junction bases left unmatched: 6. CDR3 in amino acids: CASSLLTSGRPPYNEQFF. The CDR3 DNA sequence: TGTGCCAGCAGCTTATTGACTAGCGGGAGGCCCCCCTACAATGAGCAGTTCTTC.

This clonotype was detected a few times. One end of the junction fails to match germline, which may point to a read error. The chain carries TRBV5-6 and TRBJ1-4; TRBD1 agrees at 8 bases. Germline-derived CDR1 and CDR2 are SGHDT and YYEEEE. This CDR3 has 14 amino acids. The CDR3 sequence is CASSRVGQERKGVF. CDR3 DNA: TGTGCCAGCAGCCGGGTGGGACAGGAGCGAAAAGGGGTTTTT.

The table lists this clonotype with a few counts. This chain's CDR3 is CASSPGLDRYNEQFF. CDR3 bases: TGTGCCAGCTCACCCGGACTAGACAGGTACAATGAGCAGTTCTTC. J is TRBJ2-1 and V is TRBV18, with D possibly TRBD2 on 7 matching bases. CDR1 and CDR2 (germline): KGHSH, LQKENI. Trimming pared 3 bases from V and 4 bases from J, leaving 13 bases between. The CDR3 runs to 15 residues.

The V and J genes are TRBV10-3 and TRBJ1-5; perhaps TRBD1 as D (6 bases). Trimming cost V 11 bases and J 5 bases, with 19 bases left between them. CDR3 size: 14 residues. CDR1 and CDR2 from the germline V gene are ENHRY and SYGVKD. The DNA of the CDR3 is TGTGCCGCAGGAATACAGGGTGGAGATCAGCCCCAGCATTTT. This gives the protein CAAGIQGGDQPQHF.

This clonotype was counted at least ten times. V gene TRBV10-3 combines with J gene TRBJ2-1; 13 bases match TRBD2. This CDR3 has 17 amino acids. Germline V gene sequence: CDR1 ENHRY, CDR2 SYGVKD. V lost 3 bases to trimming and J lost 2 bases; unmatched junction nucleotides: 4. CDR3 in amino acids: CAISDLLAGGPYNEQFF. The DNA for the CDR3 is TGTGCCATCAGTGACCTACTAGCGGGGGGGCCCTACAATGAGCAGTTCTTC.

The genes are TRBV29-1 and TRBJ2-3; the D gene is possibly TRBD2 (5 bases). The V gene lost 2 bases and the J gene lost 2 bases, with 14 bases spanning the gap. CDR1 and CDR2 from the germline V gene are SQVTM and ANQGSEA. This CDR3 comprises 15 residues. The CDR3 DNA follows: TGCAGCGTTGAATCCGGCCCCGGGAACACAGATACGCAGTATTTT. Translated, it gives CSVESGPGNTDTQYF.

This clonotype was seen a few times. CDR3 residues: CATSDFLSAGDEQFF. The CDR3 DNA reads TGTGCCACCAGTGATTTTTTGTCCGCGGGGGATGAGCAGTTCTTC. The chain uses TRBV24-1 and TRBJ2-1, with TRBD2 matching 7 bases. With V trimmed by 1 base and J by 8 bases, 7 bases remained unmatched. The CDR3 length is 15 residues. CDR1 and CDR2 (germline): KGHDR, SFDVKD.

This clonotype was counted a few times. The chain couples TRBV6-1 to TRBJ2-7; possible D gene TRBD2, 6 bases. The CDR3 extends over 15 amino acids. V was cut by 7 bases and J by 3 bases, with 19 bases left in between. CDR1 is MNHNS, CDR2 SASEGT, per germline. CDR3 nucleotide sequence: TGTGCCAGCACCATCCAGGAGGGTCCCAACTACGAGCAGTACTTC. Translation: CASTIQEGPNYEQYF.

This clonotype was detected only a few times. This rearrangement joins TRBV10-3 to TRBJ2-2; D is unclear. The germline gives CDR1 ENHRY, CDR2 SYGVKD. The CDR3 length is 11 residues. V was cut by 10 bases and J by 6 bases, with 9 bases left in between. CDR3 protein: CATLKAGELFF. The DNA for the CDR3 is TGTGCCACCCTTAAAGCCGGGGAGCTGTTTTTT.

This clonotype was recorded a few times. V usage is TRBV6-5 and J usage is TRBJ2-1; D call uncertain. Germline values: CDR1 MNHEY, CDR2 SVGAGI. Trimming removed 0 bases at V and 7 bases at J, with 13 bases between. This CDR3 has 15 amino acids. The CDR3 bases are TGTGCCAGCAGTTACTCGCTTGCAGGAGAAAATGAGCAGTTCTTC. Protein product: CASSYSLAGENEQFF.

The chain carries TRBV5-1 and TRBJ1-1; D is unresolved. Trimming shortened V by 0 bases and J by 1 base, and 10 bases separated the two germline ends. Germline CDR1 reads SGHRS; CDR2 reads YFSETQ. This CDR3 comprises 15 residues. This chain's CDR3 is CASSLAADQNTEAFF. The CDR3 DNA reads TGCGCCAGCAGCTTGGCCGCAGATCAGAACACTGAAGCTTTCTTT. The variable domain in full, completed from reference TRBV5-1 and TRBJ1-1, reads KAGVTQTPRYLIKTRGQQVTLSCSPISGHRSVSWYQQTPGQGLQFLFEYFSETQRNKGNFPGRFSGRQFSNSRSEMNVSTLELGDSALYLCASSLAADQNTEAFFGQGTRLTVV.